Following are 20 T cell receptor beta chains from one sample sequenced in a study of T cell clonality in common variable immunodeficiency. The table came from immunoSEQ multiplex PCR; TCRdb's copy has only in-frame clones and leaves some out. The specimen has 30,000 to 40,000 clones, none found just once. Material: peripheral blood mononuclear cells. The receptors derive from a person between 18 and 75 years old in good health.

This clone came up a few times. The read halts 3 residues ahead of the CDR3 end, with the missing end drawn from the germline J gene. The chain links TRBV19 to TRBJ2-1; 10 positions agree with TRBD2. The CDR3 loop spans 15 amino acids. Germline CDR1 is LNHDA and CDR2 is SQIVND (reference sequence). V was clipped by 10 bases and J by 5 bases; unmatched bases: 11. The sequenced CDR3 bases are TGTGCCACAAGTATAGCGGGAGGACTTGACAATGAG. Its translation: CATSIAGGLDNE. The full CDR3 protein reads CATSIAGGLDNEQFF.

This clone was recorded a few times. One end of the junction is discordant with germline, which a read error may explain. The CDR3 DNA, read in part, is TGCACCAGCAGCCTCAAGAGTCCAGGGATCACAGATACG. Translated: CTSSLKSPGITDT. The whole CDR3 is CTSSLKSPGITDTQYF. This rearrangement joins TRBV7-4 to TRBJ2-3; TRBD1 might be the D (5 bases). The CDR3 end lies 3 residues beyond the end of the read and is filled in from the germline J gene. The CDR3 totals 16 residues. CDR1 SGHVT and CDR2 SQSDAQ come from the germline V gene.

This clone was found many times. The CDR3 is cut off 3 residues early in the read; its end comes from the germline J gene. J is TRBJ2-1 and V is TRBV6-1; TRBD1 agrees at 9 bases. This CDR3 is 16 amino acids long. V dropped 2 bases and J dropped 2; count of bases not matched to a gene: 4. Germline V gives CDR1 MNHNS, CDR2 SASEGT. The covered CDR3 bases are TGTGCCAGCAGTGAAAGGGACAGGGCAGCCTACAATGAG. Its protein is CASSERDRAAYNE. The CDR3 reads in full as CASSERDRAAYNEQFF.

Ten or more counts support this clone. The read gets to within 3 residues of the CDR3 end, and the germline J gene fills in the rest. This chain uses TRBV5-4 with TRBJ1-2; 9 bases are a match to TRBD1. Trimming removed 4 bases from V and 7 bases from J; junction bases left unmatched: 11. The CDR3 contains 15 residues. Per the germline V gene, CDR1 is SGHNT and CDR2 is YYREEE (reference sequence). The CDR3 sequence is CASSPNAGQGSGYTF. CDR3 bases read: TGTGCCAGCAGCCCAAATGCGGGACAGGGCTCTGGC.

With regard to this clone: The observed sequence ends 3 residues before the CDR3 terminus, with the missing tail filled in from the germline J gene. This chain connects TRBV7-9 to TRBJ1-1, with TRBD1 matching over 8 bases. This CDR3 contains 13 residues. Germline V lookup: CDR1 SEHNR, CDR2 FQNEAQ (reference sequence). The CDR3 protein is CASSYKPGDRAFF. Incomplete CDR3 DNA: TGTGCCAGCAGCTACAAACCCGGGGACAGG.

This clone has at least ten counts. The read gets to within 3 residues of the CDR3 end, and the germline J gene fills in the rest. The V gene is TRBV6-2 or TRBV6-3, the J gene TRBJ2-1; 8 bases agree with TRBD2. The CDR3 is made up of 15 amino acids. Germline V lookup: CDR1 MNHEY, CDR2 SVGEGT. After removal of 4 bases from V and 4 bases from J, the junction contained 6 bases not matched to a gene. CDR3 bases read: TGTGCCAGCAGTTTAGGACTAGCCGAATACAATGAG. Translating gives CASSLGLAEYNE. The whole CDR3 is CASSLGLAEYNEQFF.

This clone was seen ten or more times. The DNA ends 3 residues before the CDR3 does, and the rest of the CDR3 is filled in from the germline J gene. The genes are TRBV6-2 or TRBV6-3 and TRBJ2-7, with 7 positions matching TRBD1. With 5 bases clipped from V and 6 bases from J, the junction kept 16 bases outside the gene matches. The germline gives CDR1 MNHEY, CDR2 SVGEGT. The CDR3 is 16 amino acids. Incomplete CDR3 DNA: TGTGCCAGCAGTACTCGACAGGGTCCCGACTCACCCGAG. Encoded protein: CASSTRQGPDSPE. The whole CDR3 protein is CASSTRQGPDSPEQYF.

This clone was counted at least ten times. Partial CDR3 DNA: TGTGCCAGCAGCGTATCACTTCGACAGCACGAG. It codes for CASSVSLRQHE. The complete CDR3 sequence is CASSVSLRQHEQYF. This chain uses TRBV9 with TRBJ2-7, with D tentatively TRBD1 (5 bases). The read terminates 3 residues ahead of where the CDR3 ends, so the germline J gene completes it. This CDR3 is 14 amino acids long. V lost 1 base, J lost 5 bases, and 13 bases lay in between. The germline V gene encodes CDR1 SGDLS and CDR2 YYNGEE.

As concerns this clone: The sequence runs out 3 residues before the end of the CDR3; the remainder is reconstructed from the germline J gene. The V gene is TRBV19, the J gene TRBJ1-1; the D gene is possibly TRBD1 (6 bases). V shed 3 bases and J shed 5 bases, with 19 bases lying between them. CDR3 size: 16 residues. Germline CDR1 is LNHDA and CDR2 is SQIVND (reference sequence). Incomplete CDR3 DNA: TGTGCCAGTAGTATTGCGGGACACACCCCTAGAACTGAA. Translation: CASSIAGHTPRTE. The entire CDR3 protein is CASSIAGHTPRTEAFF.

Concerning this clone: The sequenced fragment ends 3 residues before the CDR3 boundary, so the rest is inferred from the germline J gene. The J gene is TRBJ2-7, the V gene TRBV7-8; 7 bases are a match to TRBD1. Germline V CDR1 and CDR2: SGHVS, FQNEAQ. The length of the CDR3 is 14 residues. V was pared by 5 bases and J by 6 bases, with 10 bases of the junction left unmatched. The CDR3 region is CASSLRTGTGEQYF. The sequenced part of the CDR3 DNA is TGTGCCAGCAGCCTCCGGACAGGAACCGGCGAG.

Of note for this clone: The CDR3 end falls 3 residues outside the read, so it is completed with the germline J gene. V and J are TRBV7-9 and TRBJ1-2, with TRBD1 matching 8 bases. This CDR3 spans 15 amino acids. Germline CDR1 and CDR2: SEHNR and FQNEAQ (reference sequence). The sequenced CDR3 bases are TGTGCCAGCAGCTTATACGACAGGGGAGACTACGAC. Encoded protein: CASSLYDRGDYD. The complete CDR3 protein is CASSLYDRGDYDYTF.

This clone was seen repeatedly, ten times or more. The CDR3 end falls 3 residues outside the read, so it is completed with the germline J gene. This sequence joins TRBV6-2 or TRBV6-3 and TRBJ2-2; 8 nucleotides align to TRBD1. There are 16 residues in the CDR3. The J segment lost 6 bases and the V segment lost 3 bases, leaving 9 bases of the junction unmatched. The germline V gene encodes CDR1 MNHEY and CDR2 SVGEGT. Incomplete CDR3 DNA: TGTGCCAGCAGTTATTATAAAACAGGGGGTCCCGGGGAG. Amino acids: CASSYYKTGGPGE. Given in full, the CDR3 is CASSYYKTGGPGELFF.

Ten or more counts support this clone. From the germline J gene comes the end of the CDR3, since the read stops 3 residues before it. The V call is TRBV15, the J call TRBJ2-3, with D unresolved. V was shortened by 1 base and J by 7 bases, with 6 bases between the two germline ends. The CDR3 contains 12 residues. The germline gives CDR1 LNHNV, CDR2 YYDKDF (reference sequence). CDR3 amino acids: CATSRALNTQYF. The CDR3 bases that were read are TGTGCCACCAGCAGAGCCTTAAATACG. Combining the CDR3 with reference TRBV15 and TRBJ2-3 gives the whole variable domain DAMVIQNPRYQVTQFGKPVTLSCSQTLNHNVMYWYQQKSSQAPKLLFHYYDKDFNNEADTPDNFQSRRPNTSFCFLDIRSPGLGDTAMYLCATSRALNTQYFGPGTRLTVL.

The sample holds many counts of this clone. The read ends 3 residues shy of where the CDR3 ends; the end is completed using the germline J gene. This rearrangement joins TRBV5-4 to TRBJ1-1; tentatively, D is TRBD1 (6 bases). Trimming cost V 2 bases and J 2 bases, with 10 bases left between them. CDR1 and CDR2 (germline): SGHNT, YYREEE (reference sequence). The CDR3 length is 14 residues. CDR3 DNA, as far as it was read: TGTGCCAGCAGCTTAGGACAGCAAAACACTGAA. It codes for CASSLGQQNTE. The whole CDR3 region reads CASSLGQQNTEAFF.

To note about this clone: Sequencing ends 3 residues short of the CDR3 end; the germline J gene provides the rest. The rearrangement links TRBV19 to TRBJ2-5; 7 bases line up with TRBD1. The CDR3 has 15 residues. Germline V gene lookup returns CDR1 LNHDA and CDR2 SQIVND (reference sequence). V shed 8 bases and J 0 bases; nucleotides not matched to a gene: 9. CDR3: CASAYRGVYQETQYF. CDR3 bases read: TGTGCCAGTGCTTACAGGGGAGTTTACCAAGAGACC. Drawing the rest from reference TRBV19 and TRBJ2-5, the complete variable domain is DGGITQSPKYLFRKEGQNVTLSCEQNLNHDAMYWYRQDPGQGLRLIYYSQIVNDFQKGDIAEGYSVSREKKESFPLTVTSAQKNPTAFYLCASAYRGVYQETQYFGPGTRLLVL.

Remarks on this clone: The CDR3 goes on 3 residues after the read ends, and that part is filled in from the germline J gene. The V gene is TRBV7-9, the J gene TRBJ1-1, with D tentatively TRBD1 (6 bases). Deletions cut 2 bases from V and 1 base from J, with 11 bases between. The CDR3 sequence is 15 residues long. In germline, CDR1 is SEHNR, CDR2 FQNEAQ (reference sequence). CDR3 sequence reads: CASSLRGNGNTEAFF. CDR3 DNA, as far as it was read: TGTGCCAGCAGCTTAAGGGGGAATGGGAACACTGAA.

Many counts were recorded for this clone. The read ends 3 residues early relative to the CDR3; the germline J gene fills the gap. The rearrangement joins TRBV5-4 to TRBJ2-7; the D is unclear. The CDR3 is 15 residues long. CDR1 SGHNT and CDR2 YYREEE come from the germline V gene (reference sequence). V lost 2 bases and J 3 bases, leaving 15 bases between the germline ends. The sequenced part of the CDR3 DNA is TGTGCCAGCAGCTTAAGGTCGAATTCAATCTACGAG. Encoded protein: CASSLRSNSIYE. The full CDR3 sequence reads CASSLRSNSIYEQYF.

Of note for this clone: The read stops 3 residues short of the end of the CDR3; the missing end is completed from the germline J gene. The V call is TRBV7-9, the J call TRBJ2-7, with D tentatively TRBD1 (5 bases). The V gene lost 1 base and the J gene lost 3 bases, with 7 bases spanning the gap. The germline CDR1 and CDR2 sequences are SEHNR and FQNEAQ (reference sequence). The CDR3 sequence is 13 residues long. CDR3 in amino acids: CASSLETVYEQYF. Partial CDR3 DNA: TGTGCCAGCAGCTTAGAGACAGTCTACGAG.

In this sample, this clone turned up many times. The read finishes 3 residues shy of the CDR3 end, and the germline J gene is used to complete it. The chain links TRBV4-1 to TRBJ2-3, with 14 positions matching TRBD2. The CDR3 contains 17 residues. V dropped 0 bases and J dropped 6; count of bases not matched to a gene: 5. CDR1 is MGHRA, CDR2 YSYEKL, per germline. The sequenced part of the CDR3 DNA is TGCGCCAGCAGCCAAGAACGACTAGCGGGGGGGATGGATACG. Translation: CASSQERLAGGMDT. Given in full, the CDR3 is CASSQERLAGGMDTQYF.

This clone has ten or more counts. The CDR3 goes on 3 residues after the read ends, and that part is filled in from the germline J gene. The gene calls are TRBV20-1 and TRBJ2-3, with D tentatively TRBD1 or TRBD2 (7 bases each). The CDR3 has 14 residues. Germline V lookup: CDR1 DFQATT, CDR2 SNEGSKA (reference sequence). CDR3 loop: CSAEDNRQGGTQYF. Partial CDR3 DNA: TGCAGTGCCGAAGACAACCGACAGGGAGGGACG.